This TCR beta chain comes out of a study of blood T cell repertoires in COVID-19. This clone was counted once. The same CDR3 can be traced to other DNA sequences in this sample. Trimming cost V 3 bases and J 4 bases, with 13 bases left between them. Germline V gene sequence: CDR1 SQVTM, CDR2 ANQGSEA. This CDR3 comprises 15 residues. Here immunoSEQ multiplex PCR was the method, and the copy in TCRdb shows in-frame clones only, minus some. The profile shows 350,000 to 450,000 clones, more than 70% of them singletons. This chain joins TRBV29-1 and TRBJ2-6; D is perhaps TRBD1 (5 bases). The sequence was obtained from a man aged 40-49 years with acute or convalescent COVID-19. Sequenced sample: peripheral blood. The CDR3 here is CSVEGQGSGANVLTF. In nucleotides, the CDR3 is TGCAGCGTTGAGGGGCAGGGTTCCGGGGCCAACGTCCTGACTTTC.